Reported below is one T cell receptor beta chain. Its specificity is unknown. This record belongs to a study of siplizumab effects on memory and regulatory T cells. General study results and limits: Proliferating clones, CD4+ or CD8+, lacked an assignable naive or memory phenotype in roughly 80-96% of cases. Whether proliferating Tregs in siplizumab cultures suppress was not functionally confirmed. Naive T cell populations appeared to exhibit greater diversity than memory cells and appeared to be major alloresponse contributors.

Sequencing used immunoSEQ multiplex PCR; TCRdb keeps in-frame clones, though not all of them. The table lists some 65,000 clones, approximately 88% of them singletons, with about 1.5% in the top ten. The clonotype comes from a human donor in good health. Sequencing used Tregs sorted from blood.

The CDR3 DNA reads TGTGCCAGTAGAGCCGTTGGCTACAATGAGCAGTTCTTC. Amino acids: CASRAVGYNEQFF. The chain uses TRBV19 and TRBJ2-1; D remains ambiguous. Germline V CDR1 and CDR2: LNHDA, SQIVND (reference sequence). The CDR3 is 13 residues long. Trimming stripped 6 bases from V and 3 bases from J, with 9 bases between.